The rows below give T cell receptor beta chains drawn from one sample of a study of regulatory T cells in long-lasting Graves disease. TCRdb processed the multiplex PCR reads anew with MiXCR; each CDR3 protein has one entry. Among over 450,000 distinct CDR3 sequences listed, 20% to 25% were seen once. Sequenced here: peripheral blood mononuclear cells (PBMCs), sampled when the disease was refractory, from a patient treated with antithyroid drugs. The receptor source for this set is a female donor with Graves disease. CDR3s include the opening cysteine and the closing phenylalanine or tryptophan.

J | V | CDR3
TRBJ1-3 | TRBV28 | CASSSPGGTIYF
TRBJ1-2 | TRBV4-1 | CASSPHEGEESYGYTF
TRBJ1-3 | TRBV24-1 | CATSDSPGSTSGNTIYF
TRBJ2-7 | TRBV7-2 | CASSFASGASSYEQYF
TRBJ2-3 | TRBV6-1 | CASSPPWTDVSDTQYF
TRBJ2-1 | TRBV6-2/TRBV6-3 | CASNNRGAQEEQFF
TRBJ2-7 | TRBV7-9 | CASSLTDGTYEQYF
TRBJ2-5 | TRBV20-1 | CSARDWSEGEETQYF
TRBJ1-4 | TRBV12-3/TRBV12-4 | CASSFDRGGEKLFF
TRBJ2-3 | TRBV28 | CASSQPGLHLSTDTQYF
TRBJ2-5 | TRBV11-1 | CASSLSLILEETQYF
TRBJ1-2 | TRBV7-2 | CASSLGGTGGFYGYTF
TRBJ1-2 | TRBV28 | CALGEYGYTF
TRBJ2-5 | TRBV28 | CASSSLGKLETQYF
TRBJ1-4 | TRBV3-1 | CASGLGEKLFF
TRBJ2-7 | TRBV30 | CACPVNASYEQYF
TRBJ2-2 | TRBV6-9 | CASSYYRDRGGELFF
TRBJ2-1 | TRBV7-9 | CASSSVAGTNNEQFF
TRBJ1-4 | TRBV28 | CASKALGEVQANEKLFF
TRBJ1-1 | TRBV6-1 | CASRGPLNTEAFF
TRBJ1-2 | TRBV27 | CASRAGITYGYTF
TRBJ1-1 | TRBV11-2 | CASSLTGGARNTEAFF
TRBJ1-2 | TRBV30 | CAWSVPGRLYGYTF
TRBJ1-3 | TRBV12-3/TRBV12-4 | CASTLVLGRNSGNTIYF
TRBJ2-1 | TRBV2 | CASSVRGSIYNEQFF
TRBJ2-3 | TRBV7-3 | CASSLIESDTQYF
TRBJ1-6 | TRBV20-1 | CSAQREGSPLHF
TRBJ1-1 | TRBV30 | CAWRKRGGKFTEAFF
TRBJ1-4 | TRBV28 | CASSLYREEKLFF
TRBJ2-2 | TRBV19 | CASNRGEPGELFF
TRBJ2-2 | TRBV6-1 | CASRGTSGGFLNTGELFF